One and the same sample provided the 2 T cell receptor beta chains below, sequenced in a study of somatic mutations in cytotoxic T cells in rheumatoid arthritis. Produced via immunoSEQ multiplex PCR; TCRdb's table is partial and in-frame only. The sample lists some 40,000 clones; roughly four fifths were seen once. Sequencing was done on a sample of CD8+ T cells sorted from blood. These receptors all come from a man in his forties in good health.

The chain employs TRBV4-3 and TRBJ2-7, with 13 positions matching TRBD2. Trimming cost V 1 base and J 2 bases; bases outside gene matches: 5. Per the germline V gene, CDR1 is LGHNA and CDR2 is YSLEER. This CDR3 has 17 amino acids. DNA for the CDR3: TGCGCCAGCAGCCAAGCCGGGACTAGCGGGAATCCCTACGAGCAGTACTTC. This gives the protein CASSQAGTSGNPYEQYF.

The V gene is TRBV15, the J gene TRBJ2-7, with D unclear. The germline V gene has CDR1 LNHNV and CDR2 YYDKDF (reference sequence). The germline V and J ends were trimmed by 0 bases and 6 bases, with 9 bases remaining between them. There are 13 residues in the CDR3. CDR3 nucleotides: TGTGCCACCAGCAGAGACCTGTCTAGCGAGCAGTACTTC. Its protein product is CATSRDLSSEQYF. The whole variable domain, filled in from reference TRBV15 and TRBJ2-7, reads DAMVIQNPRYQVTQFGKPVTLSCSQTLNHNVMYWYQQKSSQAPKLLFHYYDKDFNNEADTPDNFQSRRPNTSFCFLDIRSPGLGDTAMYLCATSRDLSSEQYFGPGTRLTVT.